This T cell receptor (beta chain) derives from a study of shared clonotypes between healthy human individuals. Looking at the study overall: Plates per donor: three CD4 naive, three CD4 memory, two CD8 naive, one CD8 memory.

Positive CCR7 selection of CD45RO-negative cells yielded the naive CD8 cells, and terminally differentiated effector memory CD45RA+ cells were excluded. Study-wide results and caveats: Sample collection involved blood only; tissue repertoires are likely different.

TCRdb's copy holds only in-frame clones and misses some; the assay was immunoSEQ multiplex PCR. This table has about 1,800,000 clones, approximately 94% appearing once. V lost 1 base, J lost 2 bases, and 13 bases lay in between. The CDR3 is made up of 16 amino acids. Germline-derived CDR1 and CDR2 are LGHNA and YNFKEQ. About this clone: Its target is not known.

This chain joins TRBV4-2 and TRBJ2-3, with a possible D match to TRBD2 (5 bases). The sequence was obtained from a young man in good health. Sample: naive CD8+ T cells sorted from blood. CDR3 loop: CASSQVGDDSTDTQYF. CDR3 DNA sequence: TGTGCCAGCAGCCAAGTGGGAGACGACTCCACAGATACGCAGTATTTT.